This entry is about one TCR beta chain. Its antigen remains unidentified. V shed 4 bases and J 4 bases; nucleotides not matched to a gene: 4. The CDR3 is 14 residues long. The germline gives CDR1 SGHNT, CDR2 YYREEE (reference sequence). This specimen comes from a study of cytomegalovirus exposure and HLA in healthy donors. Study-level points and caveats: The majority of CMV-associated TCR beta chains were reported as apparently HLA-restricted in a later analysis.

At sampling all donors were nominally healthy, likely with unrecorded immune exposures. The PCR made use of 60 Vbeta and 13 Jbeta primers. Generated by immunoSEQ multiplex PCR, the TCRdb table keeps only in-frame clones and is missing some. The table includes 150,000 or so clones, roughly three quarters detected once. The chain is built from TRBV5-4 and TRBJ1-3; 8 bases map to TRBD1. Sequenced material: PBMCs. The receptor's source is a man aged 30-40 years in good health and CMV-seropositive. CDR3 sequence (DNA): TGTGCCAGCAGCCAGGACAGGGCGGGAAACACCATATATTTT. Translating it yields CASSQDRAGNTIYF.